The T cell receptor (beta chain) described here comes from a study of shared clonotypes between healthy human individuals. Sequencing used immunoSEQ multiplex PCR; TCRdb keeps in-frame clones, though not all of them. The sample holds 550,000 to 600,000 clones, more than 95% seen once. Trimming took 3 bases from V and 0 from J, leaving 16 bases between them. Looked up from germline, CDR1 is KGHSH and CDR2 is LQKENI. This CDR3 contains 17 residues. In the naive CD8 group, cells lacked CD45RO and were positively selected for CCR7, so terminally differentiated effector memory CD45RA+ cells were left out.

The sequenced material came from naive CD8+ T cells sorted from blood. The clonotype was recovered from a man aged 25 to 45 in good health. The chain joins TRBV18 to TRBJ2-3, with no clear D. Written as DNA, the CDR3 is TGTGCCAGCTCACCGAGGATAAGCAGACAAAGCACAGATACGCAGTATTTT. This gives the protein CASSPRISRQSTDTQYF.